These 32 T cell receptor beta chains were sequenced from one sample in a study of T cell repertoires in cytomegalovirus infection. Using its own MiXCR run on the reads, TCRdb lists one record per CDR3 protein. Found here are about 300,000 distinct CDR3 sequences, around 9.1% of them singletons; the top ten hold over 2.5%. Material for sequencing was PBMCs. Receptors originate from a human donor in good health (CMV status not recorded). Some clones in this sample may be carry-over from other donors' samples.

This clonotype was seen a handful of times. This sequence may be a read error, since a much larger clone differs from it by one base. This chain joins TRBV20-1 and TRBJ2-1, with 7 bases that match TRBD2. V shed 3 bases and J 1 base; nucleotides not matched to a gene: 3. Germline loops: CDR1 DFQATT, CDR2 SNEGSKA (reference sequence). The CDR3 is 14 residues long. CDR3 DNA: TGCAGTGCTAGCGGGGGGATTTCCTACAATGAGCAGTTCTTC. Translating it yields CSASGGISYNEQFF.

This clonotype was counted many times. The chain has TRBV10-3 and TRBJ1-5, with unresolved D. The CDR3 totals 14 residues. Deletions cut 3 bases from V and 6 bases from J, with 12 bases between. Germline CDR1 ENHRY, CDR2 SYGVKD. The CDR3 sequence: CAISDVAGGQPQHF. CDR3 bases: TGTGCCATCAGTGACGTGGCTGGAGGTCAGCCCCAGCATTTT.

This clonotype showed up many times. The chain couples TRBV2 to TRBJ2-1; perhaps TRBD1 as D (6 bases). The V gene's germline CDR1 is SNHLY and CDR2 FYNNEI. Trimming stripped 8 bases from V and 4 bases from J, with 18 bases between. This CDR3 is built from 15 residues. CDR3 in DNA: TGTGCCAGCGGGGAACAGGGTTTGGGATACAATGAGCAGTTCTTC. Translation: CASGEQGLGYNEQFF. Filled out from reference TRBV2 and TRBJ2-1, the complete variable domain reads EPEVTQTPSHQVTQMGQEVILRCVPISNHLYFYWYRQILGQKVEFLVSFYNNEISEKSEIFDDQFSVERPDGSNFTLKIRSTKLEDSAMYFCASGEQGLGYNEQFFGPGTRLTVL.

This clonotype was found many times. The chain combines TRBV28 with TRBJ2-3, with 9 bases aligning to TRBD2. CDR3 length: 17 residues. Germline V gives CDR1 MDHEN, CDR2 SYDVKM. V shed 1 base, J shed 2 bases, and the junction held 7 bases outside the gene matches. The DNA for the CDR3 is TGTGCCAGCAGTTTATCTTCTAGCGGGGAGTTCACAGATACGCAGTATTTT. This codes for CASSLSSSGEFTDTQYF.

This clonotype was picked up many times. In DNA, the CDR3 is TGTGCCAGCAGAAGGAATCCCAATCAAGAGACCCAGTACTTC. Encoded protein: CASRRNPNQETQYF. The chain carries TRBV6-5 and TRBJ2-5; D is unclear. CDR1 MNHEY and CDR2 SVGAGI come from the germline V gene. V gave up 6 bases and J gave up 2 bases, with 13 bases separating them. The CDR3 is 14 amino acids.

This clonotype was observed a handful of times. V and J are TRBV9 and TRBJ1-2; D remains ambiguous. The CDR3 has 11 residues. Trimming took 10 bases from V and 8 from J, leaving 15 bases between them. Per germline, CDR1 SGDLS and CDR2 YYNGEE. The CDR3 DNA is TGTGCCTCTACAGACGGAAGCGGCTACACCTTC. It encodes CASTDGSGYTF.

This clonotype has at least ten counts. The CDR3 DNA sequence: TGTGCCAGCAGTTACGGCGACATCTCTGGCGGGGCCAACGTCCTGACTTTC. It translates to CASSYGDISGGANVLTF. The rearrangement uses TRBV6-5 and TRBJ2-6; D not resolved. CDR1 MNHEY and CDR2 SVGAGI come from the germline V gene. V dropped 2 bases and J dropped 4 bases, with 15 bases sitting between them. The CDR3 sequence is 17 residues long.

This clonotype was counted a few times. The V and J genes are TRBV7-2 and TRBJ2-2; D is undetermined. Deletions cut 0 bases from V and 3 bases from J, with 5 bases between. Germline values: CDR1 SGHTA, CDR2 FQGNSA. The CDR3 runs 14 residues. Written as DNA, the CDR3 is TGTGCCAGCAGCTTAGCAAGGGACACCGGGGAGCTGTTTTTT. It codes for CASSLARDTGELFF.

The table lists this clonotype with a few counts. Here the CDR3 reads CASSDLTTGGQPQHF. The CDR3 DNA is TGTGCCAGCAGTGATTTAACGACAGGGGGTCAGCCCCAGCATTTT. The V and J genes are TRBV2 and TRBJ1-5; TRBD1 agrees at 9 bases. The trim removed 3 bases at V and 6 bases at J, leaving 6 bases unmatched. CDR1 and CDR2 (germline): SNHLY, FYNNEI. The CDR3 contains 15 residues. Together with reference TRBV2 and TRBJ1-5, the CDR3 gives the full variable domain: EPEVTQTPSHQVTQMGQEVILRCVPISNHLYFYWYRQILGQKVEFLVSFYNNEISEKSEIFDDQFSVERPDGSNFTLKIRSTKLEDSAMYFCASSDLTTGGQPQHFGDGTRLSIL.

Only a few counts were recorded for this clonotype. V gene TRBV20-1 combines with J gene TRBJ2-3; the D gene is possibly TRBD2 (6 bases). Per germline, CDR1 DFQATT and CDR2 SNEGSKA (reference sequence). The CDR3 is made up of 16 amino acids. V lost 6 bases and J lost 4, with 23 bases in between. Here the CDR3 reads CSAIPPQRAGADTQYF. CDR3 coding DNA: TGCAGTGCCATACCGCCGCAGCGGGCCGGGGCAGATACGCAGTATTTT.

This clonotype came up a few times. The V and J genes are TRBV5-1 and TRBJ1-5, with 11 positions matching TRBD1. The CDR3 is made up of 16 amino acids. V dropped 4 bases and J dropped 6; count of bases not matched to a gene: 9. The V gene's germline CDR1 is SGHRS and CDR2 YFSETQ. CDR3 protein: CASSPGQGASFQPQHF. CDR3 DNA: TGCGCCAGCAGCCCTGGACAGGGGGCTTCATTTCAGCCCCAGCATTTT. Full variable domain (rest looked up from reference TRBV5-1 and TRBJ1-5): KAGVTQTPRYLIKTRGQQVTLSCSPISGHRSVSWYQQTPGQGLQFLFEYFSETQRNKGNFPGRFSGRQFSNSRSEMNVSTLELGDSALYLCASSPGQGASFQPQHFGDGTRLSIL.

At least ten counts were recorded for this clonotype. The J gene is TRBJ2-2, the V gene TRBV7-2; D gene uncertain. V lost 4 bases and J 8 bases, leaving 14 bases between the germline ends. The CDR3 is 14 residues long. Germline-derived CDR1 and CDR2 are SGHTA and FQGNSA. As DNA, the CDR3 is TGTGCCAGCAGCTCCGACTCAAACCGGGGGGAGCTGTTTTTT. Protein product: CASSSDSNRGELFF. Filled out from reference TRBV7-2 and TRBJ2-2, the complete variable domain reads GAGVSQSPSNKVTEKGKDVELRCDPISGHTALYWYRQSLGQGLEFLIYFQGNSAPDKSGLPSDRFSAERTGGSVSTLTIQRTQQEDSAVYLCASSSDSNRGELFFGEGSRLTVL.

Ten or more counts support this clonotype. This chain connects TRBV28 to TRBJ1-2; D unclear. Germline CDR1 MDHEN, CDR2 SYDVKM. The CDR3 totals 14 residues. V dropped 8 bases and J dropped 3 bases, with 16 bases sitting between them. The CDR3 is CASLGSSGDYGYTF. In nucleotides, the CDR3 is TGTGCCAGCCTTGGTTCTTCAGGAGACTATGGCTACACCTTC.

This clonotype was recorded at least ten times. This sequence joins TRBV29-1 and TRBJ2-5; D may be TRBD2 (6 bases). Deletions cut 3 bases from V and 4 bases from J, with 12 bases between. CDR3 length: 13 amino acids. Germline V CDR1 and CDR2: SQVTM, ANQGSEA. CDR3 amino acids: CSVDRGMRETQYF. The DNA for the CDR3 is TGCAGCGTTGACCGGGGGATGAGAGAGACCCAGTACTTC.

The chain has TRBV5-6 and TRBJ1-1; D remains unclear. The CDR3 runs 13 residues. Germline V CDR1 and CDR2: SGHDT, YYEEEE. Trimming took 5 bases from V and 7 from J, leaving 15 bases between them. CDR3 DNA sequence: TGTGCCAGCAGTTTTGTTTTGGCAAGTGAAGCTTTCTTT. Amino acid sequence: CASSFVLASEAFF.

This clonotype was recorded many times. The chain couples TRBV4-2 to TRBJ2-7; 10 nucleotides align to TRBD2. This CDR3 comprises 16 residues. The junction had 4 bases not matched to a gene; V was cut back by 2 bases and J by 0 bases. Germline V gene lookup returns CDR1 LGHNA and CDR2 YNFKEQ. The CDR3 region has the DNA TGTGCCAGCAGCCAACCAGCGGGGGGGTTCTCCTACGAGCAGTACTTC. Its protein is CASSQPAGGFSYEQYF.

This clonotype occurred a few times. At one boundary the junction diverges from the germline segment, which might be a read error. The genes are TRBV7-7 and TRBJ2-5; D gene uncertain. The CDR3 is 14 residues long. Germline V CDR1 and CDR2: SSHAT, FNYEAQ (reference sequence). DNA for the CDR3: TGTGCTAGCAGCTTAGTAGGGCAGCAAGAGACCCAGTACTTC. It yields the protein CASSLVGQQETQYF.

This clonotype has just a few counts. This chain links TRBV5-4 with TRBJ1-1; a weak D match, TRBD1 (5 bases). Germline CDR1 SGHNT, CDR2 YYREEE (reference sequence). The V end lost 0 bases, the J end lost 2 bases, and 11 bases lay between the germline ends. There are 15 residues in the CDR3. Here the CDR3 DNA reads TGTGCCAGCAGCTTGGATAAGGGGATAAACACTGAAGCTTTCTTT. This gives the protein CASSLDKGINTEAFF.

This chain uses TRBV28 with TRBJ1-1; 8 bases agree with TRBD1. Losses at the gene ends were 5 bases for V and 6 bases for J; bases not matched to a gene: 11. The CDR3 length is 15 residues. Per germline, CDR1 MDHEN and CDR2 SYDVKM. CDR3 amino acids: CASSTQDRAEAEAFF. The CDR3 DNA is TGTGCCAGCAGTACCCAGGACAGGGCGGAGGCTGAAGCTTTCTTT. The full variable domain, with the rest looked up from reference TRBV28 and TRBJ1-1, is DVKVTQSSRYLVKRTGEKVFLECVQDMDHENMFWYRQDPGLGLRLIYFSYDVKMKEKGDIPEGYSVSREKKERFSLILESASTNQTSMYLCASSTQDRAEAEAFFGQGTRLTVV.

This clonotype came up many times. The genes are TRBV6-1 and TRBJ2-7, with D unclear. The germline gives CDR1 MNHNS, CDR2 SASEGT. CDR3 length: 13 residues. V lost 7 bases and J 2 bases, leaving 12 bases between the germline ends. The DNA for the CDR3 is TGTGCCAGCAACATTACCGGACCCTACGAGCAGTACGTC. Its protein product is CASNITGPYEQYV.

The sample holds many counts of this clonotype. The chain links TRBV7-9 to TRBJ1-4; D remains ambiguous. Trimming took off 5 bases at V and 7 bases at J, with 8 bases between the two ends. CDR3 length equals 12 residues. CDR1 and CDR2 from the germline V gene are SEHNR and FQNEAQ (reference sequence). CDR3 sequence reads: CASSPKGEKLFF. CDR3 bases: TGTGCCAGCAGCCCCAAAGGTGAAAAACTGTTTTTT.

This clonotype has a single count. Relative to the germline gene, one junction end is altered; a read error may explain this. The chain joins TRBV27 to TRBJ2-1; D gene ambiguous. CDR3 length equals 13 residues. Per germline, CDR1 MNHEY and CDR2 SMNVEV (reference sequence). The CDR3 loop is CGSSFRSYNEQFF. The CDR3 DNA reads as TGTGGCAGCAGTTTCAGGTCCTACAATGAGCAGTTCTTC.

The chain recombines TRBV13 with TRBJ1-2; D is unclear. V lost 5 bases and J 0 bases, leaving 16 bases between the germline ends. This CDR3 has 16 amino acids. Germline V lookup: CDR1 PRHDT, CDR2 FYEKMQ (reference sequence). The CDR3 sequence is CASSPERQPPNYGYTF. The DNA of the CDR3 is TGTGCCAGCAGCCCCGAGCGGCAGCCCCCTAACTATGGCTACACCTTC.

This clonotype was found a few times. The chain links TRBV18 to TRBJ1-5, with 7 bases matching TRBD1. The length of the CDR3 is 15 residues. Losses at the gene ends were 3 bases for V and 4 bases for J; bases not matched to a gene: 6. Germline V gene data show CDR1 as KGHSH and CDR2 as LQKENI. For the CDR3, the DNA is TGTGCCAGCTCACCCCCGGGACAGATGAATCAGCCCCAGCATTTT. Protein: CASSPPGQMNQPQHF.

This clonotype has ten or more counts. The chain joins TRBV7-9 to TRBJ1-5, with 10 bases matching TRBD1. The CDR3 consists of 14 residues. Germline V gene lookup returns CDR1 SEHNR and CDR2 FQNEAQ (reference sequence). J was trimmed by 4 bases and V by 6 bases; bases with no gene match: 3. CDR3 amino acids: CASRQGQGNQPQHF. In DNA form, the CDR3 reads TGTGCCAGCAGACAGGGACAGGGGAATCAGCCCCAGCATTTT.

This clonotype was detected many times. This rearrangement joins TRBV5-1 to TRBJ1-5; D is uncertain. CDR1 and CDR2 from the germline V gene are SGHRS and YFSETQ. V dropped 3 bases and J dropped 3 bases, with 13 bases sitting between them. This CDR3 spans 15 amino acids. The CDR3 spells CASSWVTGDNQPQHF. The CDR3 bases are TGCGCCAGCAGCTGGGTGACGGGAGACAATCAGCCCCAGCATTTT.

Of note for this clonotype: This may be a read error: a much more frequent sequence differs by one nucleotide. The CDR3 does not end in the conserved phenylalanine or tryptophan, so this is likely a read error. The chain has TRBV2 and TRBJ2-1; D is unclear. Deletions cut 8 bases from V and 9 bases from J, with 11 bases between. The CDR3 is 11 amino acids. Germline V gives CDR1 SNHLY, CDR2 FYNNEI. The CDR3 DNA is TGTGCCAGCGGGGTACTACTTGAGCAGTTCTGC. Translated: CASGVLLEQFC.

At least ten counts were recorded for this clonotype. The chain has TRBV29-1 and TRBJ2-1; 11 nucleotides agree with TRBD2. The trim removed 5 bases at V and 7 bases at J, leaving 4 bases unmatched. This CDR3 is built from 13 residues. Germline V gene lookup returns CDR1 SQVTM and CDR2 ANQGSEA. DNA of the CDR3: TGCAGCGTTTCTAGCGGGGGGCCTAATGAGCAGTTCTTC. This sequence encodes CSVSSGGPNEQFF.

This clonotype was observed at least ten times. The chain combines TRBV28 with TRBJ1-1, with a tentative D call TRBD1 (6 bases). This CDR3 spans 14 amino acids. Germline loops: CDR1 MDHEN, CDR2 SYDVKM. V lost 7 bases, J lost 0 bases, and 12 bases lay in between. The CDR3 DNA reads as TGTGCCAGCACGCCGGGGGGGCTGAACACTGAAGCTTTCTTT. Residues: CASTPGGLNTEAFF.

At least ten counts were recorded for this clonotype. The CDR3: CASSFGRNTGELFF. The CDR3 region has the DNA TGTGCCAGCAGCTTCGGACGGAACACCGGGGAGCTGTTTTTT. The chain employs TRBV7-2 and TRBJ2-2; D not certain. CDR3 size: 14 residues. The germline gives CDR1 SGHTA, CDR2 FQGNSA. V lost 3 bases, J lost 1 base, and 6 bases lay in between.

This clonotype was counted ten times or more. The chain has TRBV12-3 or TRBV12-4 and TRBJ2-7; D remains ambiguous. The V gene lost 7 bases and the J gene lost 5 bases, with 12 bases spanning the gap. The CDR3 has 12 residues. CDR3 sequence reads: CASTFNRDEQYF. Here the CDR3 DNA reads TGTGCCAGCACCTTCAACAGAGACGAGCAGTACTTC.

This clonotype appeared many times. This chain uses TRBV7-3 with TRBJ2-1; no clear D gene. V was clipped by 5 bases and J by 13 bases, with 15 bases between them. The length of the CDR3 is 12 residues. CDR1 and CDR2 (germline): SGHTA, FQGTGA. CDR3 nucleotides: TGTGCCAGCAGCGCTCAGGAATCCCTTCAGTTCTTC. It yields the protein CASSAQESLQFF.